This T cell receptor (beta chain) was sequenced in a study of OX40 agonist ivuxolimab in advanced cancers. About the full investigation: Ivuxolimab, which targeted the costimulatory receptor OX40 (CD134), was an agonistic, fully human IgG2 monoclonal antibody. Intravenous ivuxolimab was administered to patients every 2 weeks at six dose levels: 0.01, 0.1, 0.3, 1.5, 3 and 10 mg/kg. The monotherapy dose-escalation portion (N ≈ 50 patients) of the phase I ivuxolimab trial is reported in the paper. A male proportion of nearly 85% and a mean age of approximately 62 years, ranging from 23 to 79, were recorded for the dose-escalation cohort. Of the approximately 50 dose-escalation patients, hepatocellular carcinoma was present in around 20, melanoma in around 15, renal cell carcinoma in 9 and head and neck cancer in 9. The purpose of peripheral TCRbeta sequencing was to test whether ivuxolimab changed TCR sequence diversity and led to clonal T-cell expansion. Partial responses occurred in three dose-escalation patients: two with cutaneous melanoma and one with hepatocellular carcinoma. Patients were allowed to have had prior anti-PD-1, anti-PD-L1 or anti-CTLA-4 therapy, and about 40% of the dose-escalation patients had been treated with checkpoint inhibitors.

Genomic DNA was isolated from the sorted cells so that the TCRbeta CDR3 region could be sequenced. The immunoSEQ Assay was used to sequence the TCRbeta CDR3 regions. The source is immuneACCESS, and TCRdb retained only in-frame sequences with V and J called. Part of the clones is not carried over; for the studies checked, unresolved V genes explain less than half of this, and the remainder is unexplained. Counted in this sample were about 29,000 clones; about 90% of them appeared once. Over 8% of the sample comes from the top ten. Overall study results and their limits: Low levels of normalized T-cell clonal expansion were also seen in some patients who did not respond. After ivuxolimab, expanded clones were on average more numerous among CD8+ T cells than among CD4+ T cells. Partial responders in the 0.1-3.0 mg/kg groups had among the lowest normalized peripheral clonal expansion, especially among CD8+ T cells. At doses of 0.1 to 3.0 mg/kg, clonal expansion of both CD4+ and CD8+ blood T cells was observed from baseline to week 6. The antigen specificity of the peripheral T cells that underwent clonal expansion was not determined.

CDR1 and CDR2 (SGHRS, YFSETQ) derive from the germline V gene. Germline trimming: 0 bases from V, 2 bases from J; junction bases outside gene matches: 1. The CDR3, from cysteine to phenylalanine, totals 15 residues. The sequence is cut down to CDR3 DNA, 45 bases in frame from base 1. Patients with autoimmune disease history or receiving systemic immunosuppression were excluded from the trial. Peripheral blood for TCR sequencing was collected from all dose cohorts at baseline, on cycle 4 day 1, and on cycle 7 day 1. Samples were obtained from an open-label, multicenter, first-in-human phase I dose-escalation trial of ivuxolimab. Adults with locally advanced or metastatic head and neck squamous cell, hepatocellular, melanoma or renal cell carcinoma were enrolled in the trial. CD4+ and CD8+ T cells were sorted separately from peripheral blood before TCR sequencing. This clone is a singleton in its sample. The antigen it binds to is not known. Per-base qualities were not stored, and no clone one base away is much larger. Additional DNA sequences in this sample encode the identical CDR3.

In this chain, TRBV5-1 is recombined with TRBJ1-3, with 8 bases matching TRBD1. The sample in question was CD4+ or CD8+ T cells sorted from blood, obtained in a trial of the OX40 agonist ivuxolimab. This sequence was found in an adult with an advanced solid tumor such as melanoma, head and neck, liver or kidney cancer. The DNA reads TGCGCCAGCAGCTTGGACAGGGGGGCTGGAAACACCATATATTTT. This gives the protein CASSLDRGAGNTIYF.